This TCR beta chain was sequenced for a study of blood T cells in healthy people across ages. Study results and caveats: Not knowing donor CMV status may have confounded expanded clonotype changes. Conclusively comparing naive with antigen-experienced cells was impossible with unsorted PBMCs. Among T cells, TCR beta diversity per million cells dropped roughly linearly as age rose.

The authors ran a second PCR of roughly 6 to 12 cycles using a sample-barcoded 5' primer and a J-beta primer mix. Every cDNA molecule bore a tag from a template-switch adaptor containing 12 random nucleotides. TCRdb re-analysed the 5' RACE reads in MiXCR, keeping a single row per CDR3 protein. Here the sample spans about 640,000 distinct CDR3 sequences, less than 35% being singletons. With regard to this clonotype: Its specificity is not known. Given a much more abundant clone one base away, this may be a read error.

The CDR3 sequence is 16 residues long. Trimming cost V 1 base and J 3 bases, with 15 bases left between them. Germline lookup yields CDR1 DFQATT and CDR2 SNEGSKA (reference sequence). This chain links TRBV20-1 with TRBJ1-4; D is perhaps TRBD1 (6 bases). The sample was blood. The TCR comes from a woman of 80 years or more in good health. Written as DNA, the CDR3 is TGCAGTGCTAGAGTTCCTGGACAGACAGCTAATGAAAAACTGTTTTTT. Protein product: CSARVPGQTANEKLFF.